The present entry profiles one TCR beta chain with its context. Its antigen is unknown. The entry originates in a study of T cell clones after liver transplantation. Study-level information: Samples came from ITN030ST, which attempted immunosuppression withdrawal within 2 years of liver transplantation. Until 12-24 months post-transplant, subjects got standard immunosuppression and no induction.

Sorting of unstimulated PBMCs yielded separate CD3+CD4+ and CD3+CD8+ fractions. Profiled with immunoSEQ multiplex PCR; TCRdb holds only in-frame clones, not every one. The table shows about 33,000 clones, with about 94% occurring only once. CDR1 and CDR2 (germline): SGHNT, YENEEA. This CDR3 contains 13 residues. V lost 5 bases to trimming and J lost 5 bases; unmatched junction nucleotides: 6. Findings of the study overall: These preliminary findings come from unstandardized post-transplant sampling times.

Material: CD8+ T cells from blood, obtained 12 months after liver transplant. The clonotype comes from a human patient who received a liver transplant. Some T cells may arise from the graft donor. The chain is built from TRBV11-3 and TRBJ2-7, with 7 positions matching TRBD2. The CDR3 sequence: CASSQAGLDEQYF. The CDR3 DNA reads as TGTGCCAGCAGCCAAGCAGGACTAGACGAGCAGTACTTC.